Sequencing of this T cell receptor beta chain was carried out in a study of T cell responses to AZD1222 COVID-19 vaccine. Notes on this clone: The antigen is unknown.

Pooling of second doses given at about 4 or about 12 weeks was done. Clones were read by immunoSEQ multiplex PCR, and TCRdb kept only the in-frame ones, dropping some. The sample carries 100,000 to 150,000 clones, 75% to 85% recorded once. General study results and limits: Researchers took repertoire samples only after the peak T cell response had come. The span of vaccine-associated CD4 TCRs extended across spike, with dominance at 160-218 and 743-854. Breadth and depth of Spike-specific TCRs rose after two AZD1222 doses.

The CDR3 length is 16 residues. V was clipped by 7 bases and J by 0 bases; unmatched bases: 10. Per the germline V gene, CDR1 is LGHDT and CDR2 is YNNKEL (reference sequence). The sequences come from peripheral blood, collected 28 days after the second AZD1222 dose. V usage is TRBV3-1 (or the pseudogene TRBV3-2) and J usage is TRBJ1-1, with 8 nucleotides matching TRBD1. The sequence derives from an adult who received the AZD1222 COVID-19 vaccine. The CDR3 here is CASTKGQGRMNTEAFF. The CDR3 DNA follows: TGTGCCAGCACCAAAGGACAGGGCCGAATGAACACTGAAGCTTTCTTT.